In this sample, the clone carrying this TCR beta chain is medium-sized. TCRdb recomputed calls from the PCR reads with MiXCR, one row per CDR3 protein. Of over 100,000 distinct CDR3 sequences listed, about half were seen once; the top ten hold roughly 12%. CDR3 length: 14 residues. The germline gives CDR1 DFQATT, CDR2 SNEGSKA (reference sequence). Trimming cost V 0 bases and J 9 bases, with 15 bases left between them. The sample originates from a study of CDR3 diversity in severe acne. This chain uses TRBV20-1 with TRBJ2-1; either TRBD1 or TRBD2 may fit D (6 bases each). Sequencing used blood. The receptor was derived from a male donor with acne. CDR3 nucleotide sequence: TGCAGTGCTAGAGAGCGACTAAGGGGGGTTGAGCAGTTCTTC. Translation: CSARERLRGVEQFF.